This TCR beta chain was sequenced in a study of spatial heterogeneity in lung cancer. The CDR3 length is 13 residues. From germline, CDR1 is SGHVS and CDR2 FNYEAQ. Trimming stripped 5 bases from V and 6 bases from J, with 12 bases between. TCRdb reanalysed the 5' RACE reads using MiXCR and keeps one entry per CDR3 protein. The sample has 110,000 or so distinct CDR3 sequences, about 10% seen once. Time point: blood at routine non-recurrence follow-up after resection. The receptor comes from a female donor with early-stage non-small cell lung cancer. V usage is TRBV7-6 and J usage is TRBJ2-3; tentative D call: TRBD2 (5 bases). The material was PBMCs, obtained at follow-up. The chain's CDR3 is CASSPSRGDTQYF. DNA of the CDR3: TGTGCCAGCAGCCCTTCCAGAGGGGATACGCAGTATTTT.